This entry lists 2 T cell receptor beta chains sequenced from one sample in a study of T cells after yellow fever vaccination. TCRdb re-called the 5' RACE reads with MiXCR, one entry per CDR3 protein. Of approximately 330,000 distinct CDR3 sequences listed, approximately 12% are singletons. The sequencing used CD4+ T cells sorted from PBMCs, collected 15 days after the yellow fever booster vaccination. The receptors stem from a man between 18 and 35 years old who received the YFV17D yellow fever vaccine.

This clonotype was counted ten times or more. The CDR3 protein is CASRVDGANVLTF. The CDR3 DNA follows: TGTGCCAGCAGAGTGGATGGGGCCAACGTCCTGACTTTC. The V gene is TRBV5-5, the J gene TRBJ2-6; unclear D gene. V was shortened by 5 bases and J by 3 bases, with 6 bases between the two germline ends. The CDR3 runs to 13 residues. The germline gives CDR1 SGHKS, CDR2 YYEKEE (reference sequence).

V and J are TRBV7-9 and TRBJ1-6; 10 bases map to TRBD1. Germline CDR1 SEHNR, CDR2 FQNEAQ (reference sequence). V lost 1 base and J lost 9; bases outside the gene matches: 6. CDR3 length: 16 residues. CDR3 amino acids: CASSLEGGTGVSPLHF. The CDR3 coding sequence is TGTGCCAGCAGCTTAGAAGGCGGGACAGGGGTTTCACCCCTCCACTTT.